This T cell receptor (beta chain) was identified during a study of Ad26.COV2.S vaccination and SARS-CoV-2 variants. Study-level information: Once, or twice with 56 days between doses, Ad26.COV2.S was given intramuscularly.

Remarks on this clone: The antigen remains undetermined.

Trimming pared 1 base from V and 2 bases from J, leaving 9 bases between. The CDR3 extends over 14 amino acids. Germline CDR1 reads SGHVS; CDR2 reads FQNEAQ. General study results and limits: Total T cell responses may have been underestimated by the TCR breadth and depth analyses.

Clones were read by immunoSEQ multiplex PCR, and TCRdb kept only the in-frame ones, dropping some. Seen here are 300,000 to 400,000 clones, 70% to 90% observed once, and the top ten hold about 3.3%. Stated treatment: roughly 19 received Ad26.COV2.S at low or high dose, single or two shots; 5 received placebo; per-sample allocation not given. Samples were taken on day 63 after the first vaccine or placebo injection. An 18-55-year-old adult in Boston served as donor. The chain couples TRBV7-8 to TRBJ2-7; D is perhaps TRBD1 (5 bases). The TCR was taken from a person aged 18-65 years who received the Ad26.COV2.S COVID-19 vaccine or a placebo. The specimen was peripheral blood, collected in a trial of Ad26.COV2.S vaccine versus placebo. CDR3 sequence reads: CASSLEIGAYEQYF. As DNA, the CDR3 is TGTGCCAGCAGCTTAGAAATAGGGGCCTACGAGCAGTACTTC.